The rows below give T cell receptor beta chains drawn from one sample of a study of blood T cell repertoires in COVID-19. Assay used: immunoSEQ multiplex PCR; TCRdb lists only in-frame clones, some missing. The sample carries around 42,000 clones, 88% recorded once. The sample comprised peripheral blood. Receptors were obtained from a human donor in a cohort sampled during active COVID-19. CDR3s include the opening cysteine and the closing phenylalanine or tryptophan. The D gene is left open where the match is weak. A clone size is listed for some rows: how often the clone was seen (once, few, many), or a class if it is expanded.

cdr3_nt cdr3_aa j_call clone_size v_call d_call
TGTGCCAGCAGCCCCGGGACAGAGAAGACCGGGGAGCTGTTTTTT CASSPGTEKTGELFF TRBJ2-2 few TRBV6-6 TRBD1
TGTGCCAGCAGTGCCCCAACAGGGGGCGGTGAGACCCAGTACTTC CASSAPTGGGETQYF TRBJ2-5 . TRBV2 TRBD1
TGTGCCATCAGTGGTATAGCGGGGGGGAACACCGGGGAGCTGTTTTTT CAISGIAGGNTGELFF TRBJ2-2 once TRBV10-3 TRBD2
TGTGCCAGCAGCTTCCCTAGCGGGGGCCTCCGGGAGACCCAGTACTTC CASSFPSGGLRETQYF TRBJ2-5 . TRBV5-6 TRBD2
TGTGCCAGCTCACCACCGGGCGGGACTAGAAGCACAGATACGCAGTATTTT CASSPPGGTRSTDTQYF TRBJ2-3 . TRBV18 TRBD2
TGTGCCAGCAGCCCCTGGACAGGGAAAGGGCCGGATGGCTACACCTTC CASSPWTGKGPDGYTF TRBJ1-2 . TRBV14 TRBD1
TGTGCCAGCAGCCAAACCGACAGGGTCTCCGAGCAGTACTTC CASSQTDRVSEQYF TRBJ2-7 once TRBV4-2 TRBD1
TGCAGTGCTAGTCGTTCGGGGTCGGGAGATCAGCCCCAGCATTTT CSASRSGSGDQPQHF TRBJ1-5 . TRBV20-1 .
TGTGCCAGCAGTTCCCGCAGGGGGACCCACTCTGGGGCCAACGTCCTGACTTTC CASSSRRGTHSGANVLTF TRBJ2-6 . TRBV6-2/TRBV6-3 TRBD1
TGTGCCAGCAGTTACTTTAAGCGGGGGACGTACAATGAGCAGTTCTTC CASSYFKRGTYNEQFF TRBJ2-1 . TRBV6-2/TRBV6-3 TRBD2
TGTGCCAGCAGCGTAGATCCGGGGAGGGTGGGGGAGACCCAGTACTTC CASSVDPGRVGETQYF TRBJ2-5 . TRBV9 TRBD2
TGCAGCGAGTCTGCAGGGGTAGGGGGCTACACCTTC CSESAGVGGYTF TRBJ1-2 once TRBV29-1 .
TGTGCCACCAGCCCACGGAGCTTCGGAGTGCAGTACTTC CATSPRSFGVQYF TRBJ2-7 . TRBV15 .
TGTGCCAGCAGTCCCGGACAGGGGGCGTTGCGTGGCTACACCTTC CASSPGQGALRGYTF TRBJ1-2 . TRBV6-5 TRBD1
TGTGCCAGCAGTTTTGCAGGGAACTATGGCTACACCTTC CASSFAGNYGYTF TRBJ1-2 . TRBV27 .
TGTGCCAGTAGTATAGGCGAGGGCTTCAATGAGCAGTTCTTC CASSIGEGFNEQFF TRBJ2-1 . TRBV19 .
TGTGCCAGCAGCTTCATCACCGGTGCTAGTCAAGAGACCCAGTACTTC CASSFITGASQETQYF TRBJ2-5 . TRBV11-2 .
TGTGCCAGCAGTCCCCCCGACAAGAGTGCTGGAAACACCATATATTTT CASSPPDKSAGNTIYF TRBJ1-3 . TRBV6-2/TRBV6-3 .
TGTGCCAGCAGTGAATGGGGAGCTGGCTACACCTTC CASSEWGAGYTF TRBJ1-2 . TRBV6-1 .
TGTGCCAGCAGTAAAAGGGGCATATCGAACACCGGGGAGCTGTTTTTT CASSKRGISNTGELFF TRBJ2-2 . TRBV11-2 .
TGTGCCAGCAGCCGACTAGCGGGAGGGACGTTAAGCACAGATACGCAGTATTTT CASSRLAGGTLSTDTQYF TRBJ2-3 . TRBV7-3 TRBD2
TGTGCCAGCAGCCCGACAGGGCCCACCACTGAAGCTTTCTTT CASSPTGPTTEAFF TRBJ1-1 few TRBV7-9 TRBD1
TGCGCCAGCAGCCATGACAGGGGGTCCGGAAACACCATATATTTT CASSHDRGSGNTIYF TRBJ1-3 . TRBV4-3 TRBD1
TGTGCCAGCAGCGTAGATGGGGCGGAGCGCGGGCAGTTCTTC CASSVDGAERGQFF TRBJ2-1 . TRBV9 .
TGTGCCAGCAGCGCTGGACTAGCGGGGGCCTACGAGCAGTACTTC CASSAGLAGAYEQYF TRBJ2-7 . TRBV7-2 TRBD2
TGCGCCAGCAGCCCCGGCGGGGGGCACTCCAATGAGCAGTTCTTC CASSPGGGHSNEQFF TRBJ2-1 . TRBV5-1 TRBD2
TGTGCCAGTAGGGGGACAGGGGTTGCCGGGGAGCTGTTTTTT CASRGTGVAGELFF TRBJ2-2 . TRBV19 TRBD1
TGTGCCAGCAGCTTAGGTACCGCAGGCGAGCAGTTCTTC CASSLGTAGEQFF TRBJ2-1 once TRBV11-2 .
TGTGCCAGCAGTGAAAATCTTGGTCAGGGTGAGAGGATTATGAATTTT CASSENLGQGERIMNF TRBJ2-3 . TRBV6-1 .
TGTGCCAGCAGTTTACGGCTAGCGGGAGAGACCCAGTACTTC CASSLRLAGETQYF TRBJ2-5 . TRBV27 TRBD2
TGTGCCAGTAGGCGGAAAGGAGGAGAATATAGCAATCAGCCCCAGCATTTT CASRRKGGEYSNQPQHF TRBJ1-5 once TRBV19 .
TGTGCCAGCAGCCACAGGGGGCTCGACTATGGCTACACCTTC CASSHRGLDYGYTF TRBJ1-2 . TRBV3-1/TRBV3-2 TRBD1
TGTGCCAGCAGCTCCGGACTAGATCCTCACGAGCAGTACTTC CASSSGLDPHEQYF TRBJ2-7 . TRBV7-3 TRBD2
TGCGCCAGCAGTGATGCTCGACTAAAACAGCTATCCTACGAGCAGTACTTC CASSDARLKQLSYEQYF TRBJ2-7 . TRBV10-1 .
TGTGCCAGCAGTGAACAGGGGGTGGGCGAGCAGTACTTC CASSEQGVGEQYF TRBJ2-7 once TRBV6-1 TRBD1
TGCGCCAGCAGCTTGGGGGACTTGCGGGAGGGCAGGTACAATGAGCAGTTCTTC CASSLGDLREGRYNEQFF TRBJ2-1 . TRBV5-1 TRBD2
TGTGCCAGCAGTTACTCGGGGGGGGTGACTGAAGCTTTCTTT CASSYSGGVTEAFF TRBJ1-1 few TRBV6-6 .
TGTGCCACCTCGGACAGGGACCTTTACGAGCAGTACTTC CATSDRDLYEQYF TRBJ2-7 . TRBV28 TRBD1
TGTGCCAGCAGCTTAGCGGAGGGGTTCGAGCAGTACTTC CASSLAEGFEQYF TRBJ2-7 . TRBV7-9 .
TGTGCCACCTTCCGTAATGGCTACACCTTC CATFRNGYTF TRBJ1-2 . TRBV27 .
TGTGCCAGCAGCCGAACATGGGACATTAGCAATCAGCCCCAGCATTTT CASSRTWDISNQPQHF TRBJ1-5 . TRBV5-8 .
TGTGCCAGCACCCCCATACAGGGGGAGTCCAAAAACATTCAGTACTTC CASTPIQGESKNIQYF TRBJ2-4 . TRBV6-6 TRBD1
TGTGCCAGCAGCCAAACAACAGGGGCTGGCTCCTACAATGAGCAGTTCTTC CASSQTTGAGSYNEQFF TRBJ2-1 . TRBV7-3 TRBD1
TGCGCCAGCAGCTGGAGGGAATGGGACAGCGCAAGATACGAGCAGTACTTC CASSWREWDSARYEQYF TRBJ2-7 . TRBV5-1 .
TGTGCCAGCAGTTCCCGACAGAAACTCATGAACACTGAAGCTTTCTTT CASSSRQKLMNTEAFF TRBJ1-1 . TRBV6-2/TRBV6-3 .
TGCGCCAGCAGCCAAGATCCGGCAGGGGGCACTGGCTACACCTTC CASSQDPAGGTGYTF TRBJ1-2 . TRBV4-3 TRBD1
TGTGCCAGCAGCCCCCGGGGAGGCGGGAGGGCCTCAGATACGCAGTATTTT CASSPRGGGRASDTQYF TRBJ2-3 . TRBV11-2 TRBD2
TGTGCCAGCTTAGGGGGAGACTATGGCTACACCTTC CASLGGDYGYTF TRBJ1-2 . TRBV12-3/TRBV12-4 .
TGTGCCTGGACCCAACATACCTCTACACGGAGCGGAGCTTTCTTT CAWTQHTSTRSGAFF TRBJ1-1 . TRBV30 .
TGCGCCAGCAGCCGTAACCAGGGAACTAATGAAAAACTGTTTTTT CASSRNQGTNEKLFF TRBJ1-4 . TRBV5-1 .
TGTGCCACCAGCAGTATTAGACAGGGAAACACCATATATTTT CATSSIRQGNTIYF TRBJ1-3 . TRBV15 .